This T cell receptor (beta chain) is from a study of response to subunit inactivated influenza vaccine listed by TCRdb under 2018. A note on the overall study: To follow how T cells responded to a trivalent subunit inactivated influenza vaccine, the researchers relied on deep quantitative profiling of the T cell receptor repertoire. Here is what the overall study found, with its caveats: The authors suggested that each seasonal influenza vaccination may recruit only a limited number of new T cells.

Library prep was done by RT-PCR. The instrument given in TCRdb is Illumina HiSeq 2500. The public reads were run again by TCRdb, first through fastp at Q25 and then through MiXCR, and only productive beta chains were kept. Entries that share a CDR3 protein sequence are merged under the most common genes and DNA. The sample yields roughly 620,000 distinct CDR3 sequences; approximately 10% were counted once. Clones ranked in the top ten supply approximately 11% of the sample. CDR1 and CDR2 are drawn from the germline V gene (reference sequence): LGHDT, YNNKEL. V loses 4 bases of germline sequence and J loses 0 bases, and the interval between the two ends is 10 bases. The CDR3 has 15 amino acids, counting the end cysteine and phenylalanine. The read is trimmed to its CDR3 DNA, 45 bases read in frame from base 1. There are a few counts of this clonotype. No cognate antigen has been identified for it. Base qualities are not at hand, and no much larger clone is one base apart.

The same data also went into a second study, on T cells expressing NK-cell markers. Per that second paper: TCR beta cDNA libraries were prepared using 5'RACE template switching, which introduced a universal primer site and unique molecular identifiers. TCR beta-chain repertoires were profiled in sorted CD3+CD56+NKG2C+, CD3+CD56+NKG2C- and CD3+CD56-NKG2C+ T-cell subsets from several donors. Seven of the eight sequenced donors were HCMV-seropositive and one was HCMV-seronegative. To restrict sorting to alphabetaTCR-expressing T cells, an anti-gammadeltaTCR antibody was added in several experiments. For five or six donors, the dominant CD3+CD56+NKG2C+ clonotypes were among the top 10 CD8+ clonotypes and accounted for roughly 1.0-8% of CD8+ T cells. Those dominant clonotypes were again the most abundant among CD3+CD56-NKG2C+ cells in a few donors, at about 28.3-65%. Whether the expanded NKG2C-expressing T cell clones were specific for HCMV antigens remained unclear. The study sequenced eight donors, all healthy volunteers chosen at random: three men and five women. To determine HCMV serostatus, a commercial ELISA kit was used to detect HCMV-specific IgG in serum. Peripheral blood mononuclear cells were isolated from blood by Ficoll density gradient centrifugation. For several donors, bulk peripheral blood T-cell repertoires were also sequenced from unsorted PBMC. Synthesis of cDNA was primed from the TCR beta constant segment and was followed by two consecutive PCR amplification steps. Libraries were sequenced as 2 x 150 bp reads on Illumina HiSeq 2000/2500, MiSeq or NextSeq. Reads were demultiplexed and grouped by UMI with MIGEC, and clonotypes were assembled and quantified with MiTCR. To remove erroneous sequences, TCR cDNA sequences were retained only when supported by two or more reads. The tcR package was used for downstream repertoire analysis, and clonotypes were matched between fractions using CDR3 nucleotide sequence together with V segment. Antigen specificity was annotated against VDJdb with VDJmatch, allowing one amino acid substitution in CDR3.

This specimen was PBMCs from blood, taken on the day of vaccination. In this chain, TRBV3-1 is recombined with TRBJ2-1; a tentative D call is TRBD2 (6 bases match). The sequence derives from a man aged 50 or older who received an inactivated influenza vaccine. Donor details come from another sample of the same person, matched by shared clones. The encoded CDR3 is CASSRDSGSYNEQFF. The sequenced DNA is TGTGCCAGCAGCCGGGACTCCGGCTCCTACAATGAGCAGTTCTTC.